These 21 T cell receptor beta chains were sequenced from one sample in a study of blood T cell repertoires in COVID-19. Only in-frame clones appear in the TCRdb table, and some are missing; sequencing was by immunoSEQ multiplex PCR. The sample includes some 120,000 clones, 65% to 85% of them seen just once. Sequenced: peripheral blood. Source of these receptors: a man between 65 and 85 years old with acute or convalescent COVID-19.

This chain joins TRBV18 and TRBJ1-2; 7 bases align to TRBD1. CDR1 is KGHSH and CDR2 is LQKENI in the germline V gene. V trimming: 4 bases; J trimming: 4 bases; junction bases outside the gene matches: 6. The CDR3 totals 14 residues. The CDR3 sequence: CASSQEGAAYGYTF. Written as DNA, the CDR3 is TGTGCCAGCTCACAGGAGGGGGCGGCCTATGGCTACACCTTC.

This chain uses TRBV27 with TRBJ2-7, with 10 bases matching TRBD1. The CDR3 extends over 13 amino acids. The germline CDR1 and CDR2 sequences are MNHEY and SMNVEV (reference sequence). V shed 6 bases, J shed 7 bases, and the junction held 6 bases outside the gene matches. The CDR3 coding sequence is TGTGCCAGCAGCACCGGGACAGGGGTTGAGCAGTACTTC. This encodes CASSTGTGVEQYF.

This sequence joins TRBV19 and TRBJ1-6; 10 bases match TRBD1. Germline V lookup: CDR1 LNHDA, CDR2 SQIVND (reference sequence). The CDR3 contains 11 residues. V was clipped by 8 bases and J by 14 bases; unmatched bases: 3. CDR3: CASGTGATLHF. The CDR3 coding sequence is TGTGCCAGTGGGACAGGGGCAACCCTCCACTTT.

The CDR3, as DNA: TGTGCCACCAGCAGAGATCGACCAGGGGGCTCTGGAAACACCATATATTTT. Its translation: CATSRDRPGGSGNTIYF. The V gene is TRBV15, the J gene TRBJ1-3, with 7 bases matching TRBD1. Trimming took 0 bases from V and 0 from J; bases not matched to a gene: 5. The germline V gene encodes CDR1 LNHNV and CDR2 YYDKDF (reference sequence). The CDR3 is 17 amino acids. The whole variable domain, remainder taken from reference TRBV15 and TRBJ1-3, is DAMVIQNPRYQVTQFGKPVTLSCSQTLNHNVMYWYQQKSSQAPKLLFHYYDKDFNNEADTPDNFQSRRPNTSFCFLDIRSPGLGDTAMYLCATSRDRPGGSGNTIYFGEGSWLTVV.

The V gene is TRBV10-3, the J gene TRBJ1-3, with 9 bases aligning to TRBD1. CDR3 length equals 16 residues. Germline trimming cut 7 bases from V and 0 bases from J; bases unmatched to any gene: 7. In germline, CDR1 is ENHRY, CDR2 SYGVKD. The DNA of the CDR3 is TGTGCCATCAAACCGGGACAGGGAAACTCTGGAAACACCATATATTTT. The encoded protein is CAIKPGQGNSGNTIYF.

The CDR3 sequence is CASSLDRSSTDTQYF. In nucleotides, the CDR3 is TGTGCCAGCAGCCTAGACAGATCCAGCACAGATACGCAGTATTTT. This sequence joins TRBV7-2 and TRBJ2-3; possible D gene TRBD1, 5 bases. CDR3 length equals 15 residues. Germline CDR1 is SGHTA and CDR2 is FQGNSA. The V gene lost 5 bases and the J gene lost 0 bases, with 12 bases spanning the gap.

This clone was found a few times. The chain is built from TRBV7-2 and TRBJ2-1; 10 bases fit TRBD2. V shed 5 bases, J shed 7 bases, and the junction held 14 bases outside the gene matches. This CDR3 has 17 amino acids. Germline assignment: CDR1 SGHTA and CDR2 FQGNSA. CDR3 DNA sequence: TGTGCCAGCAGCCCCCGCCCCAGCGGGGGGGCGGGGAATGAGCAGTTCTTC. Its protein is CASSPRPSGGAGNEQFF.

The chain recombines TRBV3-1 (or the pseudogene TRBV3-2) with TRBJ2-5; D remains unclear. The CDR3 length is 12 residues. Trimming cost V 3 bases and J 5 bases, with 7 bases left between them. CDR1 is LGHDT and CDR2 is YNNKEL in the germline V gene (reference sequence). The CDR3 is CASSHRWETQYF. The CDR3 DNA is TGTGCCAGCAGCCATCGGTGGGAGACCCAGTACTTC.

This chain uses TRBV7-9 with TRBJ1-1; 10 bases are shared with TRBD1. V gave up 4 bases and J gave up 6 bases; unmatched junction bases: 5. The CDR3 covers 14 residues. Germline lookup yields CDR1 SEHNR and CDR2 FQNEAQ (reference sequence). The CDR3 protein is CASSSLGTGAEAFF. In DNA form, the CDR3 reads TGTGCCAGCAGCTCCCTCGGGACAGGGGCTGAAGCTTTCTTT.

This clone turned up a few times. This chain links TRBV9 with TRBJ2-3, with D tentatively TRBD2 (6 bases). The CDR3 is 15 residues long. The V gene's germline CDR1 is SGDLS and CDR2 YYNGEE. Trimming removed 2 bases from V and 2 bases from J, with 12 bases in between. CDR3 sequence (DNA): TGTGCCAGCAGCGTGAGGCGGGATCACACAGATACGCAGTATTTT. Protein sequence: CASSVRRDHTDTQYF.

CDR3 nucleotides: TGCGCCAGCAGCACGACAGAGGCCCAGTTCTTC. Protein: CASSTTEAQFF. This sequence joins TRBV5-1 and TRBJ2-1; possible D gene TRBD1, 5 bases. The CDR3 is 11 amino acids. CDR1 SGHRS and CDR2 YFSETQ come from the germline V gene. V lost 4 bases, J lost 13 bases, and 12 bases lay in between. Based on the CDR3 plus reference TRBV5-1 and TRBJ2-1, the full variable domain is KAGVTQTPRYLIKTRGQQVTLSCSPISGHRSVSWYQQTPGQGLQFLFEYFSETQRNKGNFPGRFSGRQFSNSRSEMNVSTLELGDSALYLCASSTTEAQFFGPGTRLTVL.

V usage is TRBV11-2 and J usage is TRBJ1-2; D is undetermined. The V end was cut by 6 bases, the J end by 8 bases, with 16 bases between. This CDR3 contains 13 residues. Germline values: CDR1 SGHAT, CDR2 FQNNGV. The CDR3 DNA sequence: TGTGCCAGCAGTCCGGCGGGGTTTGACGGCTACACCTTC. This gives the protein CASSPAGFDGYTF.

This clone was seen a few times. J is TRBJ1-1 and V is TRBV20-1; the D is unclear. Trimming cost V 1 base and J 8 bases, with 8 bases left between them. In germline, CDR1 is DFQATT, CDR2 SNEGSKA (reference sequence). There are 11 residues in the CDR3. In nucleotides, the CDR3 is TGCAGTGCTAGAGTCCGCCAGGAAGCTTTCTTT. This encodes CSARVRQEAFF.

This clone came up a few times. Written as DNA, the CDR3 is TGTGCCAGCACCGGAACAGTACCTGGAAACACCATATATTTT. This encodes CASTGTVPGNTIYF. This chain connects TRBV6-5 to TRBJ1-3; D gene unclear. Trimming removed 7 bases at V and 2 bases at J, with 12 bases between. CDR3 size: 14 residues. Germline V lookup: CDR1 MNHEY, CDR2 SVGAGI.

V usage is TRBV29-1 and J usage is TRBJ1-1, with 10 bases lining up with TRBD1. The CDR3 extends over 13 amino acids. Trimming took 7 bases from V and 2 from J; bases not matched to a gene: 4. Germline V gene sequence: CDR1 SQVTM, CDR2 ANQGSEA. For the CDR3, the DNA is TGCAGCGGAGACAGGGGGCGAAACACTGAAGCTTTCTTT. Protein product: CSGDRGRNTEAFF. Full variable domain (outside the CDR3, taken from reference TRBV29-1 and TRBJ1-1): SAVISQKPSRDICQRGTSLTIQCQVDSQVTMMFWYRQQPGQSLTLIATANQGSEATYESGFVIDKFPISRPNLTFSTLTVSNMSPEDSSIYLCSGDRGRNTEAFFGQGTRLTVV.

This chain uses TRBV29-1 with TRBJ1-6; TRBD1 agrees at 7 bases. The CDR3 runs 14 residues. Losses at the gene ends were 2 bases for V and 10 bases for J; bases not matched to a gene: 8. Germline V CDR1 and CDR2: SQVTM, ANQGSEA. This CDR3 reads CSVEIGGKGSPLHF. CDR3 nucleotide sequence: TGCAGCGTTGAAATAGGGGGCAAGGGATCACCCCTCCACTTT.

The CDR3 sequence: CASSLDSGGADEQFF. The CDR3 DNA reads TGTGCCAGCAGCTTGGATAGCGGGGGGGCTGATGAGCAGTTCTTC. The chain has TRBV5-4 and TRBJ2-1; TRBD2 matches at 11 bases. Germline assignment: CDR1 SGHNT and CDR2 YYREEE (reference sequence). This CDR3 has 15 amino acids. The V gene end was trimmed by 0 bases and the J gene end by 8 bases; junction bases not matched to a gene: 4.

CDR3 residues: CASSPPGQGNFQPQHF. In DNA, the CDR3 is TGTGCCAGCTCACCACCGGGACAGGGGAATTTCCAGCCCCAGCATTTT. The gene calls are TRBV18 and TRBJ1-5; the match to TRBD1 covers 10 bases. The CDR3 consists of 16 residues. CDR1 and CDR2 from the germline V gene are KGHSH and LQKENI. V lost 0 bases to trimming and J lost 7 bases; unmatched junction nucleotides: 6.

A single count supports this clone. V is TRBV6-5 and J is TRBJ2-7; 9 bases match TRBD1. The CDR3 has 14 amino acids. CDR1 and CDR2 (germline): MNHEY, SVGAGI. V lost 7 bases and J lost 5; bases outside the gene matches: 9. The CDR3 nucleotides read TGTGCCAGCACTAAACAGGGGGCTGGGGACGAGCAGTACTTC. Residues: CASTKQGAGDEQYF.

The rearrangement links TRBV24-1 to TRBJ2-2; TRBD1 aligns across 9 bases. Trimming took 5 bases from V and 5 from J; bases not matched to a gene: 11. There are 17 residues in the CDR3. Germline V gene lookup returns CDR1 KGHDR and CDR2 SFDVKD. The DNA for the CDR3 is TGTGCCACCAGTGGTTCTCGGACAGGGGCGAGAACCGGGGAGCTGTTTTTT. It is translated as CATSGSRTGARTGELFF.

The chain joins TRBV24-1 to TRBJ2-5, with D maybe TRBD2 (6 bases). V lost 1 base and J lost 3, with 17 bases in between. Germline V gene data show CDR1 as KGHDR and CDR2 as SFDVKD. This CDR3 is built from 17 residues. The CDR3 here is CATSDFGGQGSEETQYF. CDR3 nucleotides: TGTGCCACCAGTGATTTTGGAGGGCAGGGAAGTGAAGAGACCCAGTACTTC.